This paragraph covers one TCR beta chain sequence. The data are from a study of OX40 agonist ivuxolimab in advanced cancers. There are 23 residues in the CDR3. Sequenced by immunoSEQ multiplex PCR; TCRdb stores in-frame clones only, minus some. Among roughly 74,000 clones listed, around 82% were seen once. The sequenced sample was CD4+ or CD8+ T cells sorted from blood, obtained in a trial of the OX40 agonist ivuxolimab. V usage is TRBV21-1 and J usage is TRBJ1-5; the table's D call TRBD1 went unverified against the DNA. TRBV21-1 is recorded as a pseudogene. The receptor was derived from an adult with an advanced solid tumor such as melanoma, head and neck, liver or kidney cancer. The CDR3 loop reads CASSKVEGAYFPWPPFSNQPQHF. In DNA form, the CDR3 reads TGTGCCAGCAGCAAAGTAGAGGGGGCTTATTTCCCTTGGCCACCTTTTAGCAATCAGCCCCAGCATTTT.